This T cell receptor beta chain appears in the sequencing data of a study of blood T cell repertoires in COVID-19. Study in general: Material from acute and convalescent COVID-19 was sourced from the United States, Italy and Spain.

How the authors handled the data: Amplification with reference gene primers provided the estimates of nucleated cell counts. Clones were sequenced by immunoSEQ multiplex PCR, and TCRdb holds only the in-frame ones, with some missing. From that table come the V and J calls and clone size; the DNA was used to work out D and trimming. Found here are more than 150,000 clones, roughly 87% of them singletons; the top ten hold 7% to 8%. The germline V gene has CDR1 SEHNR and CDR2 FQNEAQ (reference sequence). This CDR3 region has 14 residues. V was cut by 0 bases and J by 6 bases, with 11 bases left in between. Individuals drawn from around 25 US areas were roughly 18 to 95 years old. Participants were placed into cohorts based on the clinical history they reported.

V and J are TRBV7-9 and TRBJ1-1; D remains unclear. What was sequenced was PBMCs or T cells enriched from blood (not recorded which). The origin of this receptor is a woman between 50 and 59 years old who had recovered from COVID-19. CDR3 DNA: TGTGCCAGCAGCTTAGCGCTAGAGGTAGCTGAAGCTTTCTTT. This gives the protein CASSLALEVAEAFF.